This T cell receptor (beta chain) stems from a study of OX40 agonist ivuxolimab in advanced cancers. About the research overall: The study enrolled dose-escalation patients with hepatocellular carcinoma, melanoma, renal cell or head and neck cancer. The study reported partial responses in three patients: one hepatocellular carcinoma, two cutaneous melanoma. The study, taken as a whole, reports: The average count of expanded clones was higher among CD8+ T cells than among CD4+.

This CDR3 is 14 amino acids long. Trimming took off 1 base at V and 3 bases at J, with 6 bases between the two ends. The germline V gene has CDR1 SGHVS and CDR2 FQNEAQ. A word on this clone: Its specificity is unknown.

Libraries were prepared by immunoSEQ multiplex PCR; TCRdb keeps only in-frame clonotypes and omits some of them. The sample comprises 20,000 to 25,000 clones, about 86% of which are singletons, and roughly 28% rests with the top ten. The chain couples TRBV7-8 to TRBJ2-2; D not resolved. The TCR sequence derives from an adult with an advanced solid tumor such as melanoma, head and neck, liver or kidney cancer. The specimen comprised CD4+ or CD8+ T cells sorted from blood, sampled in a trial of the OX40 agonist ivuxolimab. Here the CDR3 DNA reads TGTGCCAGCAGCTTAGTCGGGTACACCGGGGAGCTGTTTTTT. This sequence encodes CASSLVGYTGELFF.